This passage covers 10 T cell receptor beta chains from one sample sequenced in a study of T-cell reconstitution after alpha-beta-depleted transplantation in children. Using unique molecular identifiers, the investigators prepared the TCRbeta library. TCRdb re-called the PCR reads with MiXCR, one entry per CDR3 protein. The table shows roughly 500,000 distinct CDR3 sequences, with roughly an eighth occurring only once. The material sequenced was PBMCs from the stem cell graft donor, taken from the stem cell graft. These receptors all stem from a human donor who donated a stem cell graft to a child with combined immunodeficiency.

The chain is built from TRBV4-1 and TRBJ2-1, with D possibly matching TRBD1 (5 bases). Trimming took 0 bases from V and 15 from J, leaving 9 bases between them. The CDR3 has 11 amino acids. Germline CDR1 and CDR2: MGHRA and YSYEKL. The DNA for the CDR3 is TGCGCCAGCAGCCAAGACAGGGTTCGGTTCTTC. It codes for CASSQDRVRFF.

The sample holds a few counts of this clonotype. Here the CDR3 reads CASSRVTDTQYF. CDR3 nucleotides: TGTGCCAGCAGTAGGGTGACAGATACGCAGTATTTT. V usage is TRBV25-1 and J usage is TRBJ2-3; D is ambiguous. V gave up 5 bases and J gave up 3 bases, with 6 bases separating them. Germline V CDR1 and CDR2: MGHDK, SYGVNS. The CDR3 is 12 amino acids. Looking up the rest from reference TRBV25-1 and TRBJ2-3 gives the full variable domain: EADIYQTPRYLVIGTGKKITLECSQTMGHDKMYWYQQDPGMELHLIHYSYGVNSTEKGDLSSESTVSRIRTEHFPLTLESARPSHTSQYLCASSRVTDTQYFGPGTRLTVL.

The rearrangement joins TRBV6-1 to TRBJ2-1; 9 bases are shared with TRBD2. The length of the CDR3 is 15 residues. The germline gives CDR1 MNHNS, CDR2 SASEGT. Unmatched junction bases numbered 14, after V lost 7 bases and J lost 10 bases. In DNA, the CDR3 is TGTGCCAGCACCCTCCGGGTAGCGGGAGCTCGAGAGCAGTTCTTC. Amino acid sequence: CASTLRVAGAREQFF.

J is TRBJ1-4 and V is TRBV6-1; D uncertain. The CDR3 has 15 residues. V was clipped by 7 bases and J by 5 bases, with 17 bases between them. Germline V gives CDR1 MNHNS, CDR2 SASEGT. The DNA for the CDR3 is TGTGCCAGCAATCGAATGGGTCCGAAGAATGAAAAACTGTTTTTT. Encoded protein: CASNRMGPKNEKLFF.

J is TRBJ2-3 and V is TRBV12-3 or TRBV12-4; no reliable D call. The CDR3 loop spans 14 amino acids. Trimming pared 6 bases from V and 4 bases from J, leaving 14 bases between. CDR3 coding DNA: TGTGCCAGCAGAGAGAGTGACCGACCAGATACGCAGTATTTT. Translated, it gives CASRESDRPDTQYF.

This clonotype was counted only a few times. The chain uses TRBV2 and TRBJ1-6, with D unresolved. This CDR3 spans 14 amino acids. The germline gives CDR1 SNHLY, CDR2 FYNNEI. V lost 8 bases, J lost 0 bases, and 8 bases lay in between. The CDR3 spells CASHLSSYNSPLHF. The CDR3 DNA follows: TGTGCCAGCCACCTTAGCTCCTATAATTCACCCCTCCACTTT.

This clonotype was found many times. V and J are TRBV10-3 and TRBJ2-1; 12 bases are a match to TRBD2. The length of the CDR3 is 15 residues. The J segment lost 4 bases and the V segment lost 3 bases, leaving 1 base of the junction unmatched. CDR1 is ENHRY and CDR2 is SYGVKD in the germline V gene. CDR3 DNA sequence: TGTGCCATCAGTGAAGGACTAGCGGGGTACAATGAGCAGTTCTTC. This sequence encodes CAISEGLAGYNEQFF.

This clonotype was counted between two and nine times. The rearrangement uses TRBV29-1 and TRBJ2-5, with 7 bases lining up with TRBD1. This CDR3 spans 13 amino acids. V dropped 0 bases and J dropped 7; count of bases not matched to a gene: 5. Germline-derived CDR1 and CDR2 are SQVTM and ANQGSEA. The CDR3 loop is CSVEETGRGTQYF. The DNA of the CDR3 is TGCAGCGTTGAAGAGACAGGGAGAGGGACCCAGTACTTC.

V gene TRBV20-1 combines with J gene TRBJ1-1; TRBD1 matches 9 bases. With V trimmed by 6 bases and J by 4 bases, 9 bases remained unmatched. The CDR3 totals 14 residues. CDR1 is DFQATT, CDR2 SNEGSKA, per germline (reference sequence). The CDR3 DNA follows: TGCAGTGCGTCCGGGACAGGGTTGGGCACTGAAGCTTTCTTT. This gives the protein CSASGTGLGTEAFF.

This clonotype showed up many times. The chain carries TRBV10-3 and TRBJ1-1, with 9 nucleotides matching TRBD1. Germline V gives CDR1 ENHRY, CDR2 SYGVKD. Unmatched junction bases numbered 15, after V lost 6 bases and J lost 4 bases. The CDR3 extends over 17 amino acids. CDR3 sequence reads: CAISNRGLGTSSTEAFF. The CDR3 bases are TGTGCCATCAGCAACAGGGGGCTTGGAACGTCGAGCACTGAAGCTTTCTTT.